These 12 T cell receptor beta chains were all obtained from the same sample, sequenced in a study of T cells in Graves' hyperthyroidism and ophthalmopathy (dated by TCRdb to the late 2010s). Preparation of the library involved multiplex PCR. This sample was sequenced with an Illumina HiSeq 2000. Amplification of TCR beta CDR3 regions was carried out from RNA transcripts. For the first round of RT-PCR on the TCR CDR3, the HTBI primer set was used together with the Qiagen OneStep RT-PCR kit. TCRdb reprocessed the public reads (quality trimming at Q25 with fastp, clone calling with MiXCR) and kept in-frame beta chains. Rows matching on CDR3 protein sequence are summarized as one entry with the most common DNA and genes. Recorded for this sample are 75,000 to 100,000 distinct CDR3 sequences; around 52% of them occurred a single time. 25% to 30% of the sample comes from the top ten. The sample taken for sequencing was blood. Every receptor here comes from a woman between 40 and 55 years old with Graves' hyperthyroidism.

The CDR3: CASTYREETQYF. CDR3 in DNA: TGTGCCAGCACTTACAGGGAAGAGACCCAGTACTTC. This chain links TRBV25-1 with TRBJ2-5; D may be TRBD1 (6 bases). The germline CDR1 and CDR2 sequences are MGHDK and SYGVNS. The V and J ends lost 7 bases and 3 bases respectively, with 9 bases between them. The CDR3 is 12 residues long.

This clonotype was counted at least ten times. The chain is built from TRBV2 and TRBJ1-4; D possibly corresponds to TRBD1 (5 bases). Germline assignment: CDR1 SNHLY and CDR2 FYNNEI. The length of the CDR3 is 14 residues. V was pared by 2 bases and J by 4 bases, with 8 bases between. This CDR3 reads CASSEYQGNEKLFF. In nucleotides, the CDR3 is TGTGCCAGCAGTGAATACCAGGGTAATGAAAAACTGTTTTTT.

This clonotype came up a few times. The DNA of the CDR3 is TGTGCCAGCAGTTTTCTCTCGACAGATACGCAGTATTTT. It specifies CASSFLSTDTQYF. V and J are TRBV2 and TRBJ2-3; D unresolved. The V end lost 5 bases, the J end lost 3 bases, and 9 bases lay between the germline ends. Germline CDR1 is SNHLY and CDR2 is FYNNEI. The CDR3 is made up of 13 amino acids.

This chain links TRBV2 with TRBJ1-6; D unresolved. The CDR3 spans 14 residues. Germline loops: CDR1 SNHLY, CDR2 FYNNEI. V lost 5 bases and J lost 7, with 12 bases in between. CDR3 sequence: CASSYDSGNSPLHF. The CDR3 DNA reads TGTGCCAGCAGTTACGACTCGGGGAATTCACCCCTCCACTTT.

This clonotype was seen only a few times. The chain joins TRBV5-1 to TRBJ2-2; 12 bases map to TRBD2. The ends lost 4 bases at V and 5 bases at J; junction bases unmatched: 18. Germline values: CDR1 SGHRS, CDR2 YFSETQ. CDR3 length: 20 residues. CDR3 sequence reads: CASSQDLLLAGGPYTGELFF. The CDR3 region has the DNA TGCGCCAGCAGCCAAGATCTCCTGCTAGCGGGAGGGCCCTATACCGGGGAGCTGTTTTTT.

This clonotype was detected once. CDR3: CASRRDRGSYEQYF. CDR3 coding DNA: TGCGCCAGCCGTCGGGACAGGGGGAGTTACGAGCAGTACTTC. The chain is built from TRBV5-1 and TRBJ2-7; 11 nucleotides match TRBD1. Germline CDR1 is SGHRS and CDR2 is YFSETQ. V shed 7 bases, J shed 4 bases, and the junction held 7 bases outside the gene matches. This CDR3 contains 14 residues.

The chain is built from TRBV29-1 and TRBJ2-5, with 10 bases that match TRBD2. The germline gives CDR1 SQVTM, CDR2 ANQGSEA. The junction had 7 bases not matched to a gene; V was cut back by 4 bases and J by 5 bases. This CDR3 has 14 residues. CDR3 region: CSVAWTSGYETQYF. CDR3 nucleotide sequence: TGCAGCGTTGCCTGGACTAGCGGATACGAGACCCAGTACTTC.

With respect to this clonotype: This sequence may be a read error, since a much larger clone differs from it by one base. Since the CDR3 does not end with the conserved phenylalanine or tryptophan, this likely comes from a read error. The rearrangement uses TRBV5-1 and TRBJ2-7; D unclear. The CDR3 has 14 residues. The V end was cut by 4 bases, the J end by 3 bases, with 14 bases between. Germline loops: CDR1 SGHRS, CDR2 YFSETQ. CDR3: CASSPGRHFYEQYS. CDR3 nucleotide sequence: TGCGCCAGCAGCCCCGGACGGCACTTCTACGAGCAGTACTCC.

The rearrangement joins TRBV10-3 to TRBJ2-6; D uncertain. Germline V gene data show CDR1 as ENHRY and CDR2 as SYGVKD. This CDR3 comprises 14 residues. V was pared by 4 bases and J by 4 bases, with 8 bases between. The CDR3 region is CAISGATGANVLTF. The DNA for the CDR3 is TGTGCCATCAGTGGAGCAACAGGGGCCAACGTCCTGACTTTC.

The rearrangement uses TRBV11-2 and TRBJ1-2, with 7 positions matching TRBD1. The CDR3 loop spans 11 amino acids. CDR1 SGHAT and CDR2 FQNNGV come from the germline V gene. J lost 10 bases, V lost 11 bases, and 10 bases had no gene match. CDR3 nucleotides: TGTGCCTCCAGGGGGGGAGGGTCCTACACCTTC. Amino acid sequence: CASRGGGSYTF.

There are a few counts of this clonotype. This chain joins TRBV24-1 and TRBJ2-2; no definite D call. This CDR3 region has 13 residues. Germline V gene lookup returns CDR1 KGHDR and CDR2 SFDVKD. V was cut by 3 bases and J by 8 bases, with 9 bases left in between. The CDR3 DNA is TGTGCCACCAGTGATAGAGGCGTTGGGGAGCTGTTTTTT. It translates to CATSDRGVGELFF.

This clonotype has a handful of counts. V gene TRBV5-1 combines with J gene TRBJ2-6; D may be TRBD2 (6 bases). The CDR3 runs 14 residues. Germline V gives CDR1 SGHRS, CDR2 YFSETQ. V shed 5 bases and J shed 11 bases, with 17 bases lying between them. DNA for the CDR3: TGCGCCAGCAGTCGGGAGAAGGGGTCCTACGTCCTGACTTTC. Amino acid sequence: CASSREKGSYVLTF.